This section outlines one TCR beta chain sequence together with its context. This entry comes from a study of memory CD4+ T cells and cytomegalovirus serostatus. The J segment lost 6 bases and the V segment lost 2 bases, leaving 11 bases of the junction unmatched. The length of the CDR3 is 17 residues. CDR1 and CDR2 (germline): SGDLS, YYNGEE. The sort gate was single viable CD3+CD4+CD8-CD45RO+ cells for memory CD4+ T cells. Clones were sequenced by immunoSEQ multiplex PCR, and TCRdb holds only the in-frame ones, with some missing. The sample includes about 80,000 clones, approximately 80% of them seen just once.

This TCR derives from an adult in good health and CMV-seronegative. This rearrangement joins TRBV9 to TRBJ1-6; 7 positions agree with TRBD1. Sequenced input: memory CD4+ T cells from blood. The CDR3 DNA follows: TGTGCCAGCAGCGTCGACAGGGTTCGGGCGATTAATTCACCCCTCCACTTT. This translates into CASSVDRVRAINSPLHF.